Each of the 32 T cell receptor beta chains below was sequenced from the same sample in a study of blood T cells in healthy people across ages. The second PCR ran roughly 7 to 11 cycles with a sample-barcoded 5' primer and J-beta primers. TCRdb fed the 5' RACE reads into MiXCR, producing one record per CDR3 protein. The sample consists of 600,000 to 800,000 distinct CDR3 sequences, roughly 21% of them appearing once. Sequencing was performed on blood. These receptors originate from a man between 65 and 85 years old in good health.

J is TRBJ2-7 and V is TRBV5-1; weak D call: TRBD2 (5 bases). Trimming removed 4 bases at V and 1 base at J, with 12 bases between. The germline V gene encodes CDR1 SGHRS and CDR2 YFSETQ. The CDR3 contains 14 residues. CDR3 residues: CASSPSGESYEQYF. CDR3 DNA sequence: TGCGCCAGCAGCCCGTCCGGGGAATCCTACGAGCAGTACTTC.

This clonotype came up many times. This sequence joins TRBV6-2 or TRBV6-3 and TRBJ2-1, with 7 bases lining up with TRBD2. CDR1 and CDR2 (germline): MNHEY, SVGEGT. The CDR3 runs 16 residues. The J segment lost 4 bases and the V segment lost 2 bases, leaving 8 bases of the junction unmatched. The CDR3 DNA is TGTGCCAGCAGTTACCTGGCTAGCGGACCTTACAATGAGCAGTTCTTC. This translates into CASSYLASGPYNEQFF.

This clonotype has more than one count but fewer than ten. This sequence joins TRBV3-1 and TRBJ2-1; D might be TRBD2 (5 bases). CDR3 length: 16 amino acids. Trimming removed 2 bases from V and 0 bases from J, with 11 bases in between. Germline V gene data show CDR1 as LGHDT and CDR2 as YNNKEL (reference sequence). CDR3 amino acids: CASSQSGSSSYNEQFF. The CDR3 nucleotides read TGTGCCAGCAGCCAATCGGGATCGAGCTCCTACAATGAGCAGTTCTTC.

This clonotype was detected many times. This sequence joins TRBV5-1 and TRBJ2-5; the match to TRBD1 covers 7 bases. This CDR3 region has 14 residues. Trimming cost V 4 bases and J 1 base; bases outside gene matches: 4. The V gene's germline CDR1 is SGHRS and CDR2 YFSETQ. The CDR3 spells CASSLGQVQETQYF. The CDR3 bases are TGCGCCAGCAGCCTCGGACAGGTCCAAGAGACCCAGTACTTC.

To note about this clonotype: This may be a read error, as it is one base from a much larger clone. The V call is TRBV7-2, the J call TRBJ2-1; the D is unclear. Trimming shortened V by 5 bases and J by 8 bases, and 13 bases separated the two germline ends. This CDR3 has 13 amino acids. The V gene's germline CDR1 is SGHTA and CDR2 FQGNSA. The CDR3 bases are TGTGCCAGCAGCCCAATATTTTTCGATGAGCAGTTCTTC. Protein: CASSPIFFDEQFF.

In its sample, this clonotype was seen a few times. The gene calls are TRBV12-3 or TRBV12-4 and TRBJ1-1; the D gene is possibly TRBD1 (6 bases). The V gene lost 7 bases and the J gene lost 2 bases, with 14 bases spanning the gap. The CDR3 is 14 amino acids. The chain's CDR3 is CASTSGQHNTEAFF. CDR3 bases: TGTGCCAGCACCAGCGGACAGCATAACACTGAAGCTTTCTTT.

This clonotype was observed a handful of times. The chain uses TRBV29-1 and TRBJ1-1; 7 positions match TRBD1. The CDR3 covers 13 residues. V was pared by 5 bases and J by 0 bases, with 3 bases of the junction left unmatched. Germline CDR1 SQVTM, CDR2 ANQGSEA. CDR3 in amino acids: CSVRTGLNTEAFF. The CDR3 DNA is TGCAGCGTTCGGACAGGTTTGAACACTGAAGCTTTCTTT.

The V and J genes are TRBV7-6 and TRBJ2-1, with a possible D match to TRBD1 (5 bases). The CDR3 is 14 residues long. Trimming cost V 5 bases and J 4 bases, with 12 bases left between them. Germline V gene data show CDR1 as SGHVS and CDR2 as FNYEAQ. CDR3 nucleotide sequence: TGTGCCAGCAGCCCCCAGACAGATTACAATGAGCAGTTCTTC. This translates into CASSPQTDYNEQFF.

This clonotype was seen a handful of times. V and J are TRBV29-1 and TRBJ2-7; D may be TRBD2 (6 bases). Trimming cost V 4 bases and J 5 bases, with 9 bases left between them. CDR3 length: 11 amino acids. In germline, CDR1 is SQVTM, CDR2 ANQGSEA. CDR3 sequence: CSVGLEHEQYF. As DNA, the CDR3 is TGCAGCGTTGGACTAGAGCACGAGCAGTACTTC.

J is TRBJ2-5 and V is TRBV28; D may match TRBD1 or TRBD2 (5 bases each). Deletions cut 7 bases from V and 5 bases from J, with 23 bases between. The CDR3 consists of 16 residues. In germline, CDR1 is MDHEN, CDR2 SYDVKM. The CDR3 here is CASNSAGTQSRETQYF. CDR3 DNA: TGTGCCAGCAATTCAGCCGGGACCCAAAGTCGGGAGACCCAGTACTTC.

The chain carries TRBV7-9 and TRBJ2-3, with 7 bases fitting TRBD1. Trimming cost V 4 bases and J 1 base; bases outside gene matches: 8. The CDR3 runs to 16 residues. CDR1 and CDR2 from the germline V gene are SEHNR and FQNEAQ (reference sequence). The CDR3 spells CASSYRSGTGTDTQYF. CDR3 nucleotide sequence: TGTGCCAGCAGCTATCGGTCCGGGACAGGCACAGATACGCAGTATTTT.

The rearrangement joins TRBV9 to TRBJ2-6; D remains ambiguous. The V end was cut by 5 bases, the J end by 0 bases, with 12 bases between. CDR1 is SGDLS and CDR2 is YYNGEE in the germline V gene. The CDR3 is 16 residues long. The CDR3 DNA reads as TGTGCCAGCAGACGCGATCCCGGCTCTGGGGCCAACGTCCTGACTTTC. It codes for CASRRDPGSGANVLTF.

The table lists this clonotype with many counts. The chain employs TRBV4-2 and TRBJ2-7; 8 nucleotides align to TRBD2. This CDR3 is 16 amino acids long. Trimming took 0 bases from V and 3 from J; bases not matched to a gene: 7. Germline V gives CDR1 LGHNA, CDR2 YNFKEQ. DNA for the CDR3: TGTGCCAGCAGCCAAGATCGTAGCGGGACAAACTACGAGCAGTACTTC. Encoded protein: CASSQDRSGTNYEQYF.

Only a few counts were recorded for this clonotype. V gene TRBV5-1 combines with J gene TRBJ2-5, with 8 bases matching TRBD1. Germline assignment: CDR1 SGHRS and CDR2 YFSETQ. The trim removed 5 bases at V and 1 base at J, leaving 10 bases unmatched. CDR3 length: 16 residues. The CDR3 DNA follows: TGCGCCAGCAGGACCGGGACAGGAACGTTCCAAGAGACCCAGTACTTC. It codes for CASRTGTGTFQETQYF.

Regarding this clonotype: A read error may be the cause here, since a much bigger clone is one base away. This chain joins TRBV20-1 and TRBJ2-1; no definite D call. This CDR3 is built from 10 residues. Germline values: CDR1 DFQATT, CDR2 SNEGSKA (reference sequence). V lost 0 bases and J lost 8, with 2 bases in between. CDR3 region: CSARDDEQFF. CDR3 nucleotide sequence: TGCAGTGCTAGAGACGATGAGCAGTTCTTC.

This clonotype was observed many times. This chain links TRBV20-1 with TRBJ2-7; D not resolved. CDR1 and CDR2 (germline): DFQATT, SNEGSKA (reference sequence). Trimming left V 0 bases short and J 2 bases short, with 11 bases between. This CDR3 is built from 14 residues. The CDR3 coding sequence is TGCAGTGCTAGAGATCTTGGCTCGCCCTACGAGCAGTACTTC. It codes for CSARDLGSPYEQYF.

In this sample, this clonotype turned up a few times. The CDR3 sequence: CSARYPSGTRETQYF. The CDR3 coding sequence is TGCAGTGCTAGATACCCTAGCGGGACACGAGAGACCCAGTACTTC. V usage is TRBV20-1 and J usage is TRBJ2-5; 9 bases agree with TRBD2. There are 15 residues in the CDR3. The V segment lost 2 bases and the J segment 4 bases; nucleotides outside the gene matches: 8. Germline CDR1 and CDR2: DFQATT and SNEGSKA (reference sequence).

This clonotype was observed at least ten times. J is TRBJ2-4 and V is TRBV2, with TRBD2 matching 14 bases. Germline V gene lookup returns CDR1 SNHLY and CDR2 FYNNEI. Trimming took 6 bases from V and 1 from J; bases not matched to a gene: 5. This CDR3 has 17 residues. The CDR3 DNA reads as TGTGCCAGCAGGGGGACTAGCGGGAGTGTCGCCAAAAACATTCAGTACTTC. This codes for CASRGTSGSVAKNIQYF.

The genes are TRBV5-1 and TRBJ2-3; D is perhaps TRBD2 (6 bases). Looked up from germline, CDR1 is SGHRS and CDR2 is YFSETQ. V lost 0 bases and J 5 bases, leaving 13 bases between the germline ends. The CDR3 consists of 15 residues. CDR3 loop: CASSLAGRGIDTQYF. CDR3 coding DNA: TGCGCCAGCAGCTTGGCGGGACGGGGGATAGATACGCAGTATTTT.

The chain couples TRBV6-1 to TRBJ2-7; D is unresolved. Trimming cost V 4 bases and J 3 bases, with 7 bases left between them. This CDR3 has 12 amino acids. The V gene's germline CDR1 is MNHNS and CDR2 SASEGT. The CDR3 DNA is TGTGCCAGCAGTGTTGACATCTACGAGCAGTACTTC. Protein sequence: CASSVDIYEQYF.

J is TRBJ2-5 and V is TRBV10-3; 10 bases agree with TRBD1. The germline CDR1 and CDR2 sequences are ENHRY and SYGVKD. The CDR3 runs to 16 residues. Trimming removed 2 bases from V and 5 bases from J; junction bases left unmatched: 8. CDR3 amino acids: CAISERRTGGQETQYF. In nucleotides, the CDR3 is TGTGCCATCAGTGAGAGACGGACAGGGGGGCAGGAGACCCAGTACTTC.

The table lists this clonotype with many counts. The chain employs TRBV3-1 and TRBJ2-2; weak D call: TRBD1 (6 bases). This CDR3 comprises 13 residues. Germline V gene lookup returns CDR1 LGHDT and CDR2 YNNKEL (reference sequence). The V end lost 3 bases, the J end lost 9 bases, and 11 bases lay between the germline ends. DNA of the CDR3: TGTGCCAGCAGCCAGCAATGGGGGCGGGAGCTGTTTTTT. Its protein is CASSQQWGRELFF.

The chain couples TRBV27 to TRBJ2-6; the D is unclear. Germline-derived CDR1 and CDR2 are MNHEY and SMNVEV (reference sequence). V dropped 6 bases and J dropped 0 bases, with 12 bases sitting between them. CDR3 length equals 16 residues. DNA for the CDR3: TGTGCCAGCAGGTTCTCGATGAGCTCTGGGGCCAACGTCCTGACTTTC. Protein: CASRFSMSSGANVLTF.

This clonotype has more than one count but fewer than ten. The chain employs TRBV25-1 and TRBJ2-5; D ambiguous. Germline V lookup: CDR1 MGHDK, CDR2 SYGVNS. The CDR3 extends over 14 amino acids. With 5 bases removed from V and 5 bases from J, the gap between germline ends came to 15 bases. CDR3 region: CASSPRLSRETQYF. CDR3 sequence (DNA): TGTGCCAGCAGTCCCAGGTTATCAAGGGAGACCCAGTACTTC.

This clonotype came up a few times. The CDR3 coding sequence is TGTGCCAGCAGCCAAGTTTCCGGCGGGAGAACCAAAAACATTCAGTACTTC. It specifies CASSQVSGGRTKNIQYF. The chain combines TRBV3-1 with TRBJ2-4; the match to TRBD2 covers 7 bases. The junction had 8 bases not matched to a gene; V was cut back by 1 base and J by 2 bases. The CDR3 is 17 residues long. Germline assignment: CDR1 LGHDT and CDR2 YNNKEL (reference sequence).

This clonotype occurred many times. This CDR3 is CASSSTGSLVTQYF. The DNA for the CDR3 is TGTGCCAGCAGTTCGACAGGGTCTCTGGTGACCCAGTACTTC. V and J are TRBV28 and TRBJ2-5, with TRBD1 identical over 7 bases. The CDR3 loop spans 14 amino acids. The germline V gene encodes CDR1 MDHEN and CDR2 SYDVKM. J lost 7 bases, V lost 4 bases, and 9 bases had no gene match.

Only a few counts were recorded for this clonotype. This chain joins TRBV7-2 and TRBJ2-5; weak D call: TRBD1 (5 bases). The CDR3 has 13 residues. The germline gives CDR1 SGHTA, CDR2 FQGNSA. Trimming took 5 bases from V and 2 from J, leaving 9 bases between them. CDR3 sequence (DNA): TGTGCCAGCAGCGCGACAGAGCAAGAGACCCAGTACTTC. Translating it yields CASSATEQETQYF.

The chain combines TRBV24-1 with TRBJ1-1; D unclear. Germline CDR1 reads KGHDR; CDR2 reads SFDVKD. This CDR3 spans 13 amino acids. The germline V and J ends were trimmed by 7 bases and 0 bases, with 8 bases remaining between them. This CDR3 is CATSPTLNTEAFF. The CDR3 DNA is TGTGCCACCAGCCCTACATTGAACACTGAAGCTTTCTTT.

The chain recombines TRBV20-1 with TRBJ2-1; 14 positions match TRBD2. The ends lost 0 bases at V and 10 bases at J; junction bases unmatched: 8. This CDR3 region has 16 residues. Germline lookup yields CDR1 DFQATT and CDR2 SNEGSKA (reference sequence). CDR3 nucleotide sequence: TGCAGTGCTAGAGATATGGGACTAGCGGGAGTAGGAGAGCAGTTCTTC. Translated, it gives CSARDMGLAGVGEQFF.

This clonotype was detected many times. V gene TRBV27 combines with J gene TRBJ2-7; D gene ambiguous. CDR3 size: 15 residues. Germline CDR1 reads MNHEY; CDR2 reads SMNVEV (reference sequence). The V gene lost 6 bases and the J gene lost 2 bases, with 17 bases spanning the gap. The CDR3 loop reads CASRRDRVPAYEQYF. CDR3 DNA sequence: TGTGCCAGCAGAAGAGACCGGGTCCCAGCCTACGAGCAGTACTTC.

This clonotype was seen a handful of times. The chain carries TRBV10-3 and TRBJ2-1; 7 bases map to TRBD1. Germline values: CDR1 ENHRY, CDR2 SYGVKD. With V trimmed by 2 bases and J by 7 bases, 2 bases remained unmatched. The CDR3 totals 13 residues. CDR3 DNA: TGTGCCATCAGTGAGGAGACAGGGAATGAGCAGTTCTTC. Encoded protein: CAISEETGNEQFF.

This clonotype has at least ten counts. V is TRBV7-8 and J is TRBJ2-3, with 15 bases fitting TRBD2. Trimming took 4 bases from V and 4 from J; bases not matched to a gene: 12. Germline loops: CDR1 SGHVS, CDR2 FQNEAQ. The CDR3 covers 19 residues. The CDR3 nucleotides are TGTGCCAGCAGCTCCCAGGCCGGGACTAGCGGGAGGAGGGCAGATACGCAGTATTTT. Protein: CASSSQAGTSGRRADTQYF.